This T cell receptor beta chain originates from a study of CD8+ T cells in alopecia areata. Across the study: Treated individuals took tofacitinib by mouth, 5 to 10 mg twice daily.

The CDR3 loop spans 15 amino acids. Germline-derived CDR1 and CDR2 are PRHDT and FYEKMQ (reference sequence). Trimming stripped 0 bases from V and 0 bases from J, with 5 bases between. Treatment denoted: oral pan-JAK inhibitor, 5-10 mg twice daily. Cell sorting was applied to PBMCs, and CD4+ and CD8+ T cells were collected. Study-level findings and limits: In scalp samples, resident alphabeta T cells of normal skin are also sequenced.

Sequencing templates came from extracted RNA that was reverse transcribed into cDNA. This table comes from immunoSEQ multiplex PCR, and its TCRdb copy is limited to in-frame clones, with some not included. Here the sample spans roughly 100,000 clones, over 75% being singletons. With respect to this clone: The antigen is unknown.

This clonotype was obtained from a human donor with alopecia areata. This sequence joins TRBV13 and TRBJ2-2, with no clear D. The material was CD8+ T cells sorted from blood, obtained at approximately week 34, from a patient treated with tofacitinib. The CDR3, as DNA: TGTGCCAGCAGCTTAGGGCAACCGAACACCGGGGAGCTGTTTTTT. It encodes CASSLGQPNTGELFF. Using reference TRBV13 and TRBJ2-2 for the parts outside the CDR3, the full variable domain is AAGVIQSPRHLIKEKRETATLKCYPIPRHDTVYWYQQGPGQDPQFLISFYEKMQSDKGSIPDRFSAQQFSDYHSELNMSSLELGDSALYFCASSLGQPNTGELFFGEGSRLTVL.